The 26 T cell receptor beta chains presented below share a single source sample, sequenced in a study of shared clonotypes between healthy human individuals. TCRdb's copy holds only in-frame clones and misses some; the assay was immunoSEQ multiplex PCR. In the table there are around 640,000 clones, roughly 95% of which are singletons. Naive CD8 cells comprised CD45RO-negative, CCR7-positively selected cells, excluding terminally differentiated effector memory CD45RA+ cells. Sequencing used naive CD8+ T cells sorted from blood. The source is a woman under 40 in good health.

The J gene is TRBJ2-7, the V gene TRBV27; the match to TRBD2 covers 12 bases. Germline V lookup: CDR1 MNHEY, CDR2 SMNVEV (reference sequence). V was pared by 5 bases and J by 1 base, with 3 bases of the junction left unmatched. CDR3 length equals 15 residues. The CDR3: CASSIGLAGSYEQYF. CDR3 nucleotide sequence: TGTGCCAGCAGTATAGGACTAGCGGGATCCTACGAGCAGTACTTC.

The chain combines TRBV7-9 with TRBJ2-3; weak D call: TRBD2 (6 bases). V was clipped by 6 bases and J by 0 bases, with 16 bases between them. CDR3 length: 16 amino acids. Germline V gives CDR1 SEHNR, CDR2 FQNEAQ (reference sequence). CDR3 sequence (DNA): TGTGCCAGCAGGCGGGACTCGGCTACTAGCACAGATACGCAGTATTTT. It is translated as CASRRDSATSTDTQYF.

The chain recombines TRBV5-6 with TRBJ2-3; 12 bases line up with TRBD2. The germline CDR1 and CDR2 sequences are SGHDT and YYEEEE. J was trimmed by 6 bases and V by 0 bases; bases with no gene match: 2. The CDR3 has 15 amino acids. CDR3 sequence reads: CASSLELAGGDTQYF. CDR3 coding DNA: TGTGCCAGCAGCTTGGAGCTAGCGGGGGGGGATACGCAGTATTTT.

Here the CDR3 DNA reads TGTGCCAGCAGCTTAGCGACGGGGGGCGGCTACACCTTC. Its protein product is CASSLATGGGYTF. This chain joins TRBV7-6 and TRBJ1-2; a weak D match, TRBD1 (6 bases). V lost 0 bases and J 8 bases, leaving 10 bases between the germline ends. The CDR3 has 13 amino acids. The germline V gene encodes CDR1 SGHVS and CDR2 FNYEAQ.

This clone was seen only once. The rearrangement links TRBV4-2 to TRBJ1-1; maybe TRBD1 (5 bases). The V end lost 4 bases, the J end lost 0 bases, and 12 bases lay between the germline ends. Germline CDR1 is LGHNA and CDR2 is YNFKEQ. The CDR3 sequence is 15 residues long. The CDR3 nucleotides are TGTGCCAGCAGCCCCCGGAGGGGCCTGAACACTGAAGCTTTCTTT. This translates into CASSPRRGLNTEAFF.

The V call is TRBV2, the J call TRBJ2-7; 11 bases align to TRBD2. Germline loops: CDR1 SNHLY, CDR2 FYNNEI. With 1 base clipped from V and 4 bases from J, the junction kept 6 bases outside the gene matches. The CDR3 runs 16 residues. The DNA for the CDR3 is TGTGCCAGCAGTGAAGGGTGGGCTAGCGGGAGGTACGAGCAGTACTTC. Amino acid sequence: CASSEGWASGRYEQYF.

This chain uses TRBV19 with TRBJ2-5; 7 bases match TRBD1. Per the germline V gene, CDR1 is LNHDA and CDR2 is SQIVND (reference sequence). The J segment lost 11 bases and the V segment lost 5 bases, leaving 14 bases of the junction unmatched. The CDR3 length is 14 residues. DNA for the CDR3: TGTGCCAGTAGTCCCGACAGGGATATATTAGAGCAGTACTTC. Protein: CASSPDRDILEQYF.

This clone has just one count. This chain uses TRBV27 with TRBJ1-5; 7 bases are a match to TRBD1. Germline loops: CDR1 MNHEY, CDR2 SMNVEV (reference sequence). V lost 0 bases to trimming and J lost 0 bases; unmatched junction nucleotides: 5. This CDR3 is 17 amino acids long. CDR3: CASSLSGDSYSNQPQHF. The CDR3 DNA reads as TGTGCCAGCAGTTTATCGGGGGACAGCTATAGCAATCAGCCCCAGCATTTT.

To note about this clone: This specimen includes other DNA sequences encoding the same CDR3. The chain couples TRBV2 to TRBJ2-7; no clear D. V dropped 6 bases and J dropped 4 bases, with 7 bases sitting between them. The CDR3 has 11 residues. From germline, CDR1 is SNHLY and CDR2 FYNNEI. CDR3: CASSDRYEQYF. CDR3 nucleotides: TGTGCCAGCAGCGACCGGTACGAGCAGTACTTC.

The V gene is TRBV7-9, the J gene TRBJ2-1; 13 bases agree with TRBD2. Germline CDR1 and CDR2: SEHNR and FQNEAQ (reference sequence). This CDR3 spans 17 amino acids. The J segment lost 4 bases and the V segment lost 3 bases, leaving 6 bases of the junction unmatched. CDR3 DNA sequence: TGTGCCAGCAGCTTTCCGACTAGCGGGAGGTCTTACAATGAGCAGTTCTTC. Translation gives CASSFPTSGRSYNEQFF.

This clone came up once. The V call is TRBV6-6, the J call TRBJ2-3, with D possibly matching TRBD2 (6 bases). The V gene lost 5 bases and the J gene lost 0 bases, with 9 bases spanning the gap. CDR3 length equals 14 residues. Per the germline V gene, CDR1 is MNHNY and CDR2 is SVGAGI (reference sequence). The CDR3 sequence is CASSTSGSTDTQYF. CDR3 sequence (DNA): TGTGCCAGCAGTACCAGCGGGAGCACAGATACGCAGTATTTT.

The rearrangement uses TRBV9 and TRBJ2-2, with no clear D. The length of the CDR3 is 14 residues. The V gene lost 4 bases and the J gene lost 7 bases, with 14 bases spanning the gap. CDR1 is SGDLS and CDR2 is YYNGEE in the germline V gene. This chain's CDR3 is CASSPASLFGELFF. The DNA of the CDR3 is TGTGCCAGCAGCCCCGCATCGCTATTCGGGGAGCTGTTTTTT.

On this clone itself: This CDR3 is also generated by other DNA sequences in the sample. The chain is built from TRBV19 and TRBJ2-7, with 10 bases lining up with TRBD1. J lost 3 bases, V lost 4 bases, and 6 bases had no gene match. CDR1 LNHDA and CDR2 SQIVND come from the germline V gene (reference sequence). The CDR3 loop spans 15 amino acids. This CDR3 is CASSTGQGGYYEQYF. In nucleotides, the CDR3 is TGTGCCAGTAGTACTGGACAGGGGGGCTACTACGAGCAGTACTTC.

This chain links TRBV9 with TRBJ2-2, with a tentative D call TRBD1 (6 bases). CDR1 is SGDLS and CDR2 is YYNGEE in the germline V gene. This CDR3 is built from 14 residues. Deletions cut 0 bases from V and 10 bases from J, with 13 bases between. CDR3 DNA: TGTGCCAGCAGCGTAGAAAGGGGGACGGAGGAGCTGTTTTTT. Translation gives CASSVERGTEELFF.

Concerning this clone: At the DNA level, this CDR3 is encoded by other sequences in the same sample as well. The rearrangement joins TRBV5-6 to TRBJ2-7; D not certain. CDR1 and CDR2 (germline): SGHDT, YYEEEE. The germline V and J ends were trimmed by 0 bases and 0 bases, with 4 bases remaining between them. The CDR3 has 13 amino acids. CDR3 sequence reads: CASSLAYSYEQYF. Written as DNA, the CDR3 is TGTGCCAGCAGCTTGGCATACTCCTACGAGCAGTACTTC.

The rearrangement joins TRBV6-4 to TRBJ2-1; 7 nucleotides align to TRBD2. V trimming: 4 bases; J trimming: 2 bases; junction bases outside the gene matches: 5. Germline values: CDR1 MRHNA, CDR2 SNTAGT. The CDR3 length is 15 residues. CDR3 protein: CASSGGSRPYNEQFF. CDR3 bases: TGTGCCAGCAGTGGCGGGAGCAGGCCCTACAATGAGCAGTTCTTC.

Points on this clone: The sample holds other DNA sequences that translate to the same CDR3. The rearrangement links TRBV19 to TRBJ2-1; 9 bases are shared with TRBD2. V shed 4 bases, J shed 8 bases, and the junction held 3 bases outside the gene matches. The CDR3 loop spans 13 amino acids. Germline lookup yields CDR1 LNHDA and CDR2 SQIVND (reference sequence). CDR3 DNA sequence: TGTGCCAGTAGTACCCGGACTAGCGATGAGCAGTTCTTC. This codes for CASSTRTSDEQFF.

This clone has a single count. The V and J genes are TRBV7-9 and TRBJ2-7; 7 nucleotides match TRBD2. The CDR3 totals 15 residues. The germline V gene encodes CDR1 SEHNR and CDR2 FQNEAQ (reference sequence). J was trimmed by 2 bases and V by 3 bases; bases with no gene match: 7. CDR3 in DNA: TGTGCCAGCAGCTTTTCGCCTAGCGGAACCTACGAGCAGTACTTC. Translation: CASSFSPSGTYEQYF.

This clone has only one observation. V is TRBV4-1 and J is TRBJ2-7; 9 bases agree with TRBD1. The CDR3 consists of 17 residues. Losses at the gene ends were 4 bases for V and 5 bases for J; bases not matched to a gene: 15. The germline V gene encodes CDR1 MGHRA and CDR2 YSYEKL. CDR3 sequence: CASSRANPGTGFHEQYF. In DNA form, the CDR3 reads TGCGCCAGCAGCCGCGCAAACCCCGGGACAGGGTTCCACGAGCAGTACTTC.

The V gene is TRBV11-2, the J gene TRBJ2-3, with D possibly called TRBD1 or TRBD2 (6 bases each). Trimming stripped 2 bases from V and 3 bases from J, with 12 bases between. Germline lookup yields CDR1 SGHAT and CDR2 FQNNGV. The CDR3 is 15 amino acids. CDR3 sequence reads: CASSLSSGATDTQYF. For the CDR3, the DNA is TGTGCCAGCAGCTTATCGTCGGGGGCGACAGATACGCAGTATTTT.

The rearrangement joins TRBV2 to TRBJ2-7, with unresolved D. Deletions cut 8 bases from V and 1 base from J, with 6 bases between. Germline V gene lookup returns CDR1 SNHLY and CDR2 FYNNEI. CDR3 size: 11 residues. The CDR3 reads CASRRSYEQYF. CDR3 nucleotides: TGTGCCAGCCGCCGTTCCTACGAGCAGTACTTC.

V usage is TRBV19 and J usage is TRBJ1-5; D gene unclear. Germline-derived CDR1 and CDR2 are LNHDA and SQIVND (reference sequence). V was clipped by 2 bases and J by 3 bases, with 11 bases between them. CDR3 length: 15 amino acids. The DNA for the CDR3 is TGTGCCAGTAGTATATGGTCCGGGGACAATCAGCCCCAGCATTTT. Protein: CASSIWSGDNQPQHF.

The CDR3 protein is CASSQNLAGSARYNEQFF. CDR3 nucleotides: TGTGCCAGCAGCCAAAACCTAGCGGGATCAGCCCGATACAATGAGCAGTTCTTC. J is TRBJ2-1 and V is TRBV7-3; 9 bases agree with TRBD2. This CDR3 contains 18 residues. The V segment lost 5 bases and the J segment 4 bases; nucleotides outside the gene matches: 15. Germline-derived CDR1 and CDR2 are SGHTA and FQGTGA.

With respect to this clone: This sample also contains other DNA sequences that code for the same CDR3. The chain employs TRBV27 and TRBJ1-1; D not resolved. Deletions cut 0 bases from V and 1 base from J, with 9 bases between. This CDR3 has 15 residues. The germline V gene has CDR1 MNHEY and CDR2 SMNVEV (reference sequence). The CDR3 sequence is CASSLSPGANTEAFF. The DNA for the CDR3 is TGTGCCAGCAGTTTATCTCCAGGTGCGAACACTGAAGCTTTCTTT.

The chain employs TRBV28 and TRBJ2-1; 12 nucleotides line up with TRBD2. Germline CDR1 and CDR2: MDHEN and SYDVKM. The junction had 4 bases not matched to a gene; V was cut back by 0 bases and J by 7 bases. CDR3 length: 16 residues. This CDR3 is CASSLWLAGGLNEQFF. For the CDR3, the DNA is TGTGCCAGCAGTTTATGGCTAGCGGGAGGGTTAAATGAGCAGTTCTTC.

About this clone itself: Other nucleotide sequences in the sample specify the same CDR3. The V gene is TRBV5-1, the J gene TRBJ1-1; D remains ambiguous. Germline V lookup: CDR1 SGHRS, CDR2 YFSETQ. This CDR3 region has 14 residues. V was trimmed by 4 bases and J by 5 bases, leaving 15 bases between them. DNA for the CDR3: TGCGCCAGCAGCCCGACCGGGGTAGGGACTGAAGCTTTCTTT. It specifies CASSPTGVGTEAFF.